This paragraph covers one TCR beta chain sequence. These data belong to a study of blood T cell repertoires in COVID-19. For the study at large: Acute and convalescent COVID-19 samples came from the United States, Italy and Spain. PBMCs, B-cell-depleted T cells, or T cells were the source of the cDNA or gDNA that made up the material.

This CDR3 is 18 amino acids long. CDR1 and CDR2 from the germline V gene are LNHDA and SQIVND (reference sequence). After removal of 10 bases from V and 3 bases from J, the junction contained 19 bases not matched to a gene. Authors' data handling: Reference gene primers were amplified, and this amplification served to estimate nucleated cell counts. The table came from immunoSEQ multiplex PCR; TCRdb's copy has only in-frame clones and leaves some out. V and J calls plus clone size are reproduced from that table; the DNA served to infer D and trimming. The sample carries 25,000 to 30,000 clones, about 89% recorded once.

Sequenced material: peripheral blood. The receptor comes from a man between 65 and 85 years old with active COVID-19. V gene TRBV19 combines with J gene TRBJ2-1; 9 bases agree with TRBD2. The CDR3: CATVNRAGGRLIYNEQFF. The CDR3, as DNA: TGTGCCACCGTAAATCGGGCGGGGGGGCGTTTAATCTACAATGAGCAGTTCTTC.